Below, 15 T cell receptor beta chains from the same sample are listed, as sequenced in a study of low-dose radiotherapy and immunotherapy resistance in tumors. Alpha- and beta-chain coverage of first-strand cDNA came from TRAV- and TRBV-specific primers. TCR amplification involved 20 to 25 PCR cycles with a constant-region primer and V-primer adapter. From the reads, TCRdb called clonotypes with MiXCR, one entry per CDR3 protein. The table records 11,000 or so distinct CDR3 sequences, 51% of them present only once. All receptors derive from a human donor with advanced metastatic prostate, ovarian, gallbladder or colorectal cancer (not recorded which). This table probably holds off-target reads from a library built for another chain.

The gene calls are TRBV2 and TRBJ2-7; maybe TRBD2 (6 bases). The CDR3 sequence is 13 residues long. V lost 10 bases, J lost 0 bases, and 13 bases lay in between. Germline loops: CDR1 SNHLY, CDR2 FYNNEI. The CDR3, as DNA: TGTGCCACTAGGGACTGGAGCTCCTACGAGCAGTACTTC. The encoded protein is CATRDWSSYEQYF.

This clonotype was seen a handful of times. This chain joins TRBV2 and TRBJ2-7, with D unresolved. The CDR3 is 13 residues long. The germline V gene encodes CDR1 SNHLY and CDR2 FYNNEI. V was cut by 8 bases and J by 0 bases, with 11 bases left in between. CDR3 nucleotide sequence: TGTGCCAGCGGTGGCAGTGGCTCCTACGAGCAGTACTTC. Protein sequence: CASGGSGSYEQYF.

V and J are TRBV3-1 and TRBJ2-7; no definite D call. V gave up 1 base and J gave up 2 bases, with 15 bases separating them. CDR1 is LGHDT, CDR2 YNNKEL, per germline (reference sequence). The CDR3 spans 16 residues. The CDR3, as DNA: TGTGCCAGCAGCCAAGGTCTGGCAGGCTTCCCCTACGAGCAGTACTTC. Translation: CASSQGLAGFPYEQYF.

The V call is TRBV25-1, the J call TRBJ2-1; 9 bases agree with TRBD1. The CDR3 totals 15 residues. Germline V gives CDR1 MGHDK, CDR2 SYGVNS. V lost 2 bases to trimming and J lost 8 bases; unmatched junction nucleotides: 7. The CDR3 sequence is CASSEANRGLDEQFF. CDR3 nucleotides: TGTGCCAGCAGTGAAGCGAACAGGGGGCTCGATGAGCAGTTCTTC.

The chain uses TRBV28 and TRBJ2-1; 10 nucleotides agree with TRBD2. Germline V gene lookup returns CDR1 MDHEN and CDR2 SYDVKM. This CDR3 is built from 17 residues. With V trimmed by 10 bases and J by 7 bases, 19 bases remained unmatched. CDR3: CATYGSSGRSSRNEQFF. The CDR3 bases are TGTGCCACCTATGGGTCTAGCGGGAGATCATCACGGAATGAGCAGTTCTTC.

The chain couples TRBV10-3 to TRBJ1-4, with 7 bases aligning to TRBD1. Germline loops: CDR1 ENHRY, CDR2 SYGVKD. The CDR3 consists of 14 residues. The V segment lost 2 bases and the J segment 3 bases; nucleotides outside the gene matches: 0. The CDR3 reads CAISEQGANEKLFF. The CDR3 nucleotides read TGTGCCATCAGTGAGCAGGGGGCTAATGAAAAACTGTTTTTT.

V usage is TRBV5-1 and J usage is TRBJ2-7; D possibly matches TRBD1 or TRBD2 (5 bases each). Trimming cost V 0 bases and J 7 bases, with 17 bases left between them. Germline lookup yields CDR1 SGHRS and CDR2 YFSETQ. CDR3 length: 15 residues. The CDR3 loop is CASSLVPGTPKEQYF. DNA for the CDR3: TGCGCCAGCAGCTTGGTGCCCGGGACGCCTAAGGAGCAGTACTTC.

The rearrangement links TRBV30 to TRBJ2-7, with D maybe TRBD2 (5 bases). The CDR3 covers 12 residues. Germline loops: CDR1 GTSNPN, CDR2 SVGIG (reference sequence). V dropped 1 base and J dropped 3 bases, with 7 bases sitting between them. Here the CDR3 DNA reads TGTGCCTGGAGTGGGGAGAGCTACGAGCAGTACTTC. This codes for CAWSGESYEQYF.

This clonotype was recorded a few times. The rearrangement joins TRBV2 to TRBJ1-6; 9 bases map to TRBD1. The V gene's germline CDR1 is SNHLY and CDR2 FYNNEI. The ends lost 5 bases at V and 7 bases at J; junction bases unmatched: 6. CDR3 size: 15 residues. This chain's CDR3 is CASSRDRAANSPLHF. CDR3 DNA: TGTGCCAGCAGTCGGGACAGGGCGGCCAATTCACCCCTCCACTTT.

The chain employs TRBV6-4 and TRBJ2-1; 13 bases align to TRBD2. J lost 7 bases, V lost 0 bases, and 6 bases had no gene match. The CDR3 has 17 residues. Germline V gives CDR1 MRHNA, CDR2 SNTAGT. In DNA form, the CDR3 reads TGTGCCAGCAGTGACTCGAGGACTAGCGGGAGTGTGAATGAGCAGTTCTTC. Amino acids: CASSDSRTSGSVNEQFF.

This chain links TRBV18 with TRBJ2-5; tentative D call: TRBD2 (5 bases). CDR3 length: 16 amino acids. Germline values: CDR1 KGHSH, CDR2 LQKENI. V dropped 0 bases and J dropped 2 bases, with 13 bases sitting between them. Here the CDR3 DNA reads TGTGCCAGCTCACCACCGTTGGTCGGGGTTCAAGAGACCCAGTACTTC. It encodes CASSPPLVGVQETQYF.

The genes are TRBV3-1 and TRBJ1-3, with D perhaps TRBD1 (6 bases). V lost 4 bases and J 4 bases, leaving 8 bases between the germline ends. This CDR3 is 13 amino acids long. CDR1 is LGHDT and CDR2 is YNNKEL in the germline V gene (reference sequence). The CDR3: CASSPGTGNTIYF. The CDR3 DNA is TGTGCCAGCAGCCCCGGGACAGGAAACACCATATATTTT.

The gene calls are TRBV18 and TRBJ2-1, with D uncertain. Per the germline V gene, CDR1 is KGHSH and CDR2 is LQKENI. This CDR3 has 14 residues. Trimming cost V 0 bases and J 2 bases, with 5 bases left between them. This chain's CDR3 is CASSPPATYNEQFF. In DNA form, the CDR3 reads TGTGCCAGCTCACCACCGGCAACCTACAATGAGCAGTTCTTC. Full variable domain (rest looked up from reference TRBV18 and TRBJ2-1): NAGVMQNPRHLVRRRGQEARLRCSPMKGHSHVYWYRQLPEEGLKFMVYLQKENIIDESGMPKERFSAEFPKEGPSILRIQQVVRGDSAAYFCASSPPATYNEQFFGPGTRLTVL.

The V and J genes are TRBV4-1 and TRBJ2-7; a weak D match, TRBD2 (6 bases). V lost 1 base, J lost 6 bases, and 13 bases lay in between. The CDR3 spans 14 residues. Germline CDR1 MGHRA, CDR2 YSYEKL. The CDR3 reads CASSQAGVNSEQYF. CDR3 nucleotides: TGCGCCAGCAGCCAAGCGGGAGTTAACAGCGAGCAGTACTTC.

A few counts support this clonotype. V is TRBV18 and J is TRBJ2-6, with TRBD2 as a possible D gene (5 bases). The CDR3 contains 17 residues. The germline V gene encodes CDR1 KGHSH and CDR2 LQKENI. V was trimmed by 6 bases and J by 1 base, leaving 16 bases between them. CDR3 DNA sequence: TGTGCCAGCTCCGACCGGGGATCGCAGTCTGGGGCCAACGTCCTGACTTTC. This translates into CASSDRGSQSGANVLTF.